This T cell receptor (beta chain) was recorded in a study of blood T cell repertoires in COVID-19. TCRdb keeps only in-frame clones here, not all; method: immunoSEQ multiplex PCR. The data hold approximately 88,000 clones, with around 76% observed a single time. CDR1 is SGHTA and CDR2 is FQGTGA in the germline V gene. The CDR3 spans 13 residues. The V end lost 5 bases, the J end lost 4 bases, and 11 bases lay between the germline ends. There are a few counts of this clone. The V and J genes are TRBV7-3 and TRBJ2-5; D is unclear. Sequences were obtained from peripheral blood. The clonotype originates from an elderly woman with active or convalescent COVID-19. The CDR3 loop is CASSASQTETQYF. CDR3 DNA: TGTGCCAGCAGCGCGAGCCAAACAGAGACCCAGTACTTC.